This TCR beta chain was identified during a study of T cell repertoires in cytomegalovirus infection. Overall study: Recently identified HLA-C-restricted CMV epitopes and well-studied HLA-B-restricted CMV epitopes were used by the study. Public TCR beta signature analysis indicated the presence of both CMV infection and matching HLA type. Overall study findings and caveats: Identification of carriers of CMV plus the relevant HLA was performed using cumulative public TCR beta family frequency. The ex vivo response was dominated by HLA-C-restricted CMV-specific TCR beta clonotypes.

In the case of this clonotype: Its antigen is not identified.

TCRdb re-called the reads through MiXCR, storing one row per CDR3 protein. The repertoire holds 700,000 to 850,000 distinct CDR3 sequences, with 32% as singletons. CDR3 length equals 16 residues. Germline V gene data show CDR1 as MNHGY and CDR2 as SAAAGT. With 5 bases removed from V and 4 bases from J, the gap between germline ends came to 20 bases. The sequence derives from a human donor in good health (CMV status not recorded). Some clones in this sample may be carry-over from other donors' samples. Specimen: cultured CD8+ T cells from PBMCs, collected from culture after CMV antigen stimulation. The chain has TRBV6-8 and TRBJ1-2; possible D gene TRBD1, 6 bases. In DNA form, the CDR3 reads TGTGCCAGCAGTACATCCGCGGGGAGGGGGATCTATGGCTACACCTTC. Its protein product is CASSTSAGRGIYGYTF.